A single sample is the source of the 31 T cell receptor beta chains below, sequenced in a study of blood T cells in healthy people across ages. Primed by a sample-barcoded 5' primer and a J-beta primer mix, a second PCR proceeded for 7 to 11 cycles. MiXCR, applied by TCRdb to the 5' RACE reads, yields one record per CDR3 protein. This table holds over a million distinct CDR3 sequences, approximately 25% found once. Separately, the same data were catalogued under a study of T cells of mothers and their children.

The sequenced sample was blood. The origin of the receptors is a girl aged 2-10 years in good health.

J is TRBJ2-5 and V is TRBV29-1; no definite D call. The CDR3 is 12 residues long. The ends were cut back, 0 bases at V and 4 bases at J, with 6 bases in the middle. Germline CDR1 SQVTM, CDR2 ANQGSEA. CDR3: CSVEDYPETQYF. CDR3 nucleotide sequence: TGCAGCGTTGAAGATTACCCAGAGACCCAGTACTTC.

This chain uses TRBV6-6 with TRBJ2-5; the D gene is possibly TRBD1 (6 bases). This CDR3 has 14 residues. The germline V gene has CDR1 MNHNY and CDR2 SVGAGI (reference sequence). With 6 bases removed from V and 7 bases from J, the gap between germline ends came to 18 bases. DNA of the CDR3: TGTGCCAGCAGCCGAAACAGGGTCCAGGCGACCCAGTACTTC. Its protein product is CASSRNRVQATQYF.

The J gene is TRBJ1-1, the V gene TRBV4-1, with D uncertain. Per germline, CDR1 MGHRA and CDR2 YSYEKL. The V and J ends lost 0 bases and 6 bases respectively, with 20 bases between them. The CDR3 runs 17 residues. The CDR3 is CASSQDVGSRDFPEAFF. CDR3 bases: TGCGCCAGCAGCCAAGACGTGGGGTCGCGCGATTTCCCTGAAGCTTTCTTT.

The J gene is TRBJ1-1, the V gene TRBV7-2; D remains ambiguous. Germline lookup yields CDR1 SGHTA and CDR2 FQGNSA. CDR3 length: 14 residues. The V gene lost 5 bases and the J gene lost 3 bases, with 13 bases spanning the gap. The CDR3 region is CASSMLRLYTEAFF. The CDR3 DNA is TGTGCCAGCAGCATGCTGAGATTATACACTGAAGCTTTCTTT.

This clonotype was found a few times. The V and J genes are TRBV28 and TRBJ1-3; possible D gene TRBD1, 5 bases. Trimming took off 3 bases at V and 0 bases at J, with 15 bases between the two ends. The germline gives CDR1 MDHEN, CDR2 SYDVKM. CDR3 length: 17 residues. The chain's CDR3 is CASSFSGTMSSGNTIYF. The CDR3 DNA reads TGTGCCAGCAGTTTCTCCGGGACGATGAGCTCTGGAAACACCATATATTTT.

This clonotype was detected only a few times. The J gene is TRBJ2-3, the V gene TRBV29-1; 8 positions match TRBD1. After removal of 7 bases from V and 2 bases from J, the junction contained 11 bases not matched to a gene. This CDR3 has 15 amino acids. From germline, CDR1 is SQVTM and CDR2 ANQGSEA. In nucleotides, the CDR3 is TGCAGCGCCCGCCCGACAGGGGCCCACACAGATACGCAGTATTTT. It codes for CSARPTGAHTDTQYF.

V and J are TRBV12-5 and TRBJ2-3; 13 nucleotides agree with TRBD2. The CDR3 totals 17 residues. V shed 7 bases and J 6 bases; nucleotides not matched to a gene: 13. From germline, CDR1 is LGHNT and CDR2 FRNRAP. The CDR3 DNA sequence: TGTGCTAGTGCCTACGGACTAGCGGGGGCGTCACGGGATACGCAGTATTTT. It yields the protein CASAYGLAGASRDTQYF.

The DNA of the CDR3 is TGTGCCAGCAGCCTCATCTCCGGAGGCCCCCAAGAGACCCAGTACTTC. Translated: CASSLISGGPQETQYF. This rearrangement joins TRBV21-1 to TRBJ2-5; the DNA was not compared with TRBD2, the D call given in the table. TRBV21-1 corresponds to a pseudogene. The length of the CDR3 is 16 residues.

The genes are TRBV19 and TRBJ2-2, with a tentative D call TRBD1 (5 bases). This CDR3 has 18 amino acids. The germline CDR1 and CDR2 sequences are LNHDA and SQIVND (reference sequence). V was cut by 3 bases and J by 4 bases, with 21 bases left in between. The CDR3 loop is CASSILPLGQPSTGELFF. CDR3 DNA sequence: TGTGCCAGTAGTATTCTCCCTTTGGGGCAGCCTAGCACCGGGGAGCTGTTTTTT. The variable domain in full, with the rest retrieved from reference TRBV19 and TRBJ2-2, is DGGITQSPKYLFRKEGQNVTLSCEQNLNHDAMYWYRQDPGQGLRLIYYSQIVNDFQKGDIAEGYSVSREKKESFPLTVTSAQKNPTAFYLCASSILPLGQPSTGELFFGEGSRLTVL.

CDR3 nucleotide sequence: TGTGCCAGCAGCTTAACCCCAGGGGAGATGGGGACCCAGTACTTC. Amino acids: CASSLTPGEMGTQYF. The genes are TRBV7-3 and TRBJ2-5; possible D gene TRBD1, 6 bases. The CDR3 length is 15 residues. V lost 0 bases and J 7 bases, leaving 15 bases between the germline ends. Germline-derived CDR1 and CDR2 are SGHTA and FQGTGA.

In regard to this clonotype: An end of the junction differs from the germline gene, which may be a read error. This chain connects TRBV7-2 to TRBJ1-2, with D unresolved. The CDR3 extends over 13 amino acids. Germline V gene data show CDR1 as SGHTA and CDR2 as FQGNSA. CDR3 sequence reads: CASSFPDGYGYPF. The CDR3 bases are TGTGCCAGCAGCTTCCCGGACGGTTATGGCTACCCCTTC.

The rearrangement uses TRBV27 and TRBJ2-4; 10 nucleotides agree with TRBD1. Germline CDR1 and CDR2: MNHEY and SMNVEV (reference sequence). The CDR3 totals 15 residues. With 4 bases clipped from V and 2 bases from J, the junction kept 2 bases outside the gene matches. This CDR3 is CASSWTGGPKNIQYF. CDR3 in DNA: TGTGCCAGCAGTTGGACAGGGGGTCCCAAAAACATTCAGTACTTC.

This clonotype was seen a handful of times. DNA of the CDR3: TGTGCCAGCAGCTTGGCCACTAGAAATGAGCAGTTCTTC. It codes for CASSLATRNEQFF. The chain carries TRBV11-2 and TRBJ2-1; TRBD2 is a possible D gene (5 bases). V was trimmed by 3 bases and J by 7 bases, leaving 10 bases between them. There are 13 residues in the CDR3. Looked up from germline, CDR1 is SGHAT and CDR2 is FQNNGV.

The CDR3 loop is CASSVGTGHEQYF. The CDR3 nucleotides are TGTGCCAGCAGCGTAGGGACGGGCCACGAGCAGTACTTC. This rearrangement joins TRBV9 to TRBJ2-7; D not resolved. The CDR3 loop spans 13 amino acids. Trimming pared 0 bases from V and 5 bases from J, leaving 9 bases between. Looked up from germline, CDR1 is SGDLS and CDR2 is YYNGEE.

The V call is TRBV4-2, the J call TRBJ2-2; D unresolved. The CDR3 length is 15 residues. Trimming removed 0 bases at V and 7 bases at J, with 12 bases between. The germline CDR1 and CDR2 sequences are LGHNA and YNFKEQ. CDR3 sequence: CASSQDRAAGGELFF. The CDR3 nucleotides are TGTGCCAGCAGCCAAGATAGGGCCGCTGGCGGGGAGCTGTTTTTT.

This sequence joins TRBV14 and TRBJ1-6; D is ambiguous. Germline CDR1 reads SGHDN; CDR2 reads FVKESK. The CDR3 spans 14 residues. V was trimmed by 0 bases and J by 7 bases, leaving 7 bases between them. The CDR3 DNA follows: TGTGCCAGCAGCCAAGAAGTGCGGAATTCACCCCTCCACTTT. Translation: CASSQEVRNSPLHF.

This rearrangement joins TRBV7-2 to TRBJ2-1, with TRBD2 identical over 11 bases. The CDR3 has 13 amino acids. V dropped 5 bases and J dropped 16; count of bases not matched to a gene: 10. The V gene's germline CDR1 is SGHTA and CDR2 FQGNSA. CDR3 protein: CASSPETSGVSFF. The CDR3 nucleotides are TGTGCCAGCAGCCCAGAGACTAGCGGGGTTAGTTTCTTC.

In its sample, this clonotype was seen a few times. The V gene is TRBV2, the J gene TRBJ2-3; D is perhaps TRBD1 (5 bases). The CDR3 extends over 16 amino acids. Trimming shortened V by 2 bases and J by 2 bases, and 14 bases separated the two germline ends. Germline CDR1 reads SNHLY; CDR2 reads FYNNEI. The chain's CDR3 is CASSEKGIINTDTQYF. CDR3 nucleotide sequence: TGTGCCAGCAGTGAAAAGGGGATTATTAACACAGATACGCAGTATTTT.

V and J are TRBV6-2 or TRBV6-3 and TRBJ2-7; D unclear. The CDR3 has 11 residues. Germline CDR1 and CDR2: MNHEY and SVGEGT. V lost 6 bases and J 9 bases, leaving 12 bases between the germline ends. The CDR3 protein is CASSTARGQYF. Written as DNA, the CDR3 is TGTGCCAGCAGCACCGCTCGCGGGCAGTACTTC.

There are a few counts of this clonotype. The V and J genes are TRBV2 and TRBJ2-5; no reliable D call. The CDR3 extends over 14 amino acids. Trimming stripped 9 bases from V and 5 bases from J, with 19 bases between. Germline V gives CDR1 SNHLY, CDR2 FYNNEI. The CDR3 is CARPQSRPWETQYF. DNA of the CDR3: TGTGCCAGGCCCCAAAGCCGGCCATGGGAGACCCAGTACTTC.

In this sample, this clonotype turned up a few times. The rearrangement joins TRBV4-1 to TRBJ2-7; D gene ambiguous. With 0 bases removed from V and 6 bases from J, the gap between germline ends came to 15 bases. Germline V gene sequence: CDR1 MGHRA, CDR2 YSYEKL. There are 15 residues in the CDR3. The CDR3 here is CASSQDPNFGVEQYF. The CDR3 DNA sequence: TGCGCCAGCAGCCAAGATCCTAACTTTGGGGTCGAGCAGTACTTC.

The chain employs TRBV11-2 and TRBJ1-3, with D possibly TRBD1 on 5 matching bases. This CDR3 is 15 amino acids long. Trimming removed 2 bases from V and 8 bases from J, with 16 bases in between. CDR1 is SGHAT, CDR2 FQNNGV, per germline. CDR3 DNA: TGTGCCAGCAGCTTAAGGGGCGGCCCAGTAGACACCATATATTTT. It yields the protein CASSLRGGPVDTIYF.

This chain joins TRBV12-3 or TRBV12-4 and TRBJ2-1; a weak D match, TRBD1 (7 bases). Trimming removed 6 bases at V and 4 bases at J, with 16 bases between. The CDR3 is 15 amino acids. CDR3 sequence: CASSNGGTDYNEQFF. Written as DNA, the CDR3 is TGTGCCAGCAGCAACGGCGGGACAGATTACAATGAGCAGTTCTTC.

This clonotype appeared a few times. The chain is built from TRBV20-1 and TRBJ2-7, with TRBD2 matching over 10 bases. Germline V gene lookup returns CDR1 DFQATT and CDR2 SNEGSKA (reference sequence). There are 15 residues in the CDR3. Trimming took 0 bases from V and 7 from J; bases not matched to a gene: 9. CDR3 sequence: CSARDGTSAFGEQYF. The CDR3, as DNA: TGCAGTGCTAGAGACGGGACTAGCGCTTTTGGAGAGCAGTACTTC.

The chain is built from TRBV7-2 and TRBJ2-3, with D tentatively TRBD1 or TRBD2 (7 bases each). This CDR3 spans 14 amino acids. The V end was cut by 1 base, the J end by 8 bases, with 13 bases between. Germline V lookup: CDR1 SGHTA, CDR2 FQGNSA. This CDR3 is CASSLGQGEGTQYF. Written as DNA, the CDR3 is TGTGCCAGCAGCTTAGGGCAGGGGGAGGGTACGCAGTATTTT.

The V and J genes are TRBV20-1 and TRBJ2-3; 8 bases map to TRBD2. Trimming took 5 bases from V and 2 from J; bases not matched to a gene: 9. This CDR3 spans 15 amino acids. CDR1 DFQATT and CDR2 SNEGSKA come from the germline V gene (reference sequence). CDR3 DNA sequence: TGCAGTGCTGAAATAGCGGGGATAAACACAGATACGCAGTATTTT. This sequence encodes CSAEIAGINTDTQYF.

CDR3 in DNA: TGCGCCAGCAGTGCAAGATACGGGACTAGCGGGCAAGAGACCCAGTACTTC. It translates to CASSARYGTSGQETQYF. The V call is TRBV10-1, the J call TRBJ2-5; 12 bases fit TRBD2. CDR1 is WNHNN and CDR2 is SYGVQD in the germline V gene (reference sequence). The V and J ends lost 4 bases and 2 bases, in that order; junction bases with no gene match: 8. The CDR3 length is 17 residues.

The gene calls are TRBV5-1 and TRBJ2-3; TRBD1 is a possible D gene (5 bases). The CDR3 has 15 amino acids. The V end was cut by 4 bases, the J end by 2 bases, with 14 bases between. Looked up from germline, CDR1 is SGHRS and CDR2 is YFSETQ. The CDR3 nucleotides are TGCGCCAGCAGCCCAGAAGGACAACCCACAGATACGCAGTATTTT. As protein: CASSPEGQPTDTQYF. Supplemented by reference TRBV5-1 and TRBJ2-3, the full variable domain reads KAGVTQTPRYLIKTRGQQVTLSCSPISGHRSVSWYQQTPGQGLQFLFEYFSETQRNKGNFPGRFSGRQFSNSRSEMNVSTLELGDSALYLCASSPEGQPTDTQYFGPGTRLTVL.

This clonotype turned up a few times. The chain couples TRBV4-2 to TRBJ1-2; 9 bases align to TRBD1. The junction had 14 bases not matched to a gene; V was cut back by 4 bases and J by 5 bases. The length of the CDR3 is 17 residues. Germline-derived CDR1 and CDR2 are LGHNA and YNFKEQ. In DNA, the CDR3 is TGTGCCAGCAGCCCGATCGGGACGCCCGACAGGGGGTATGGCTACACCTTC. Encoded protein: CASSPIGTPDRGYGYTF.

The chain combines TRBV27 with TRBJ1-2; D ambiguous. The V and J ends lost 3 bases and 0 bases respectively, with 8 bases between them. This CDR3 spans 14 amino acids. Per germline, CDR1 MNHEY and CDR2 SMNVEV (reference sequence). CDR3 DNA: TGTGCCAGCAGTTTCGCGGAGTCTAACTATGGCTACACCTTC. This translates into CASSFAESNYGYTF.

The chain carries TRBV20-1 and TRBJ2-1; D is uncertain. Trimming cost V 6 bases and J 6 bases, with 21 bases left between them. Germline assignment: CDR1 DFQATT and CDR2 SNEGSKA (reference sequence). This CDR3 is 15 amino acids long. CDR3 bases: TGCAGTGCCCCATCCCTTGGCGGCCCGTCCAATGAGCAGTTCTTC. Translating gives CSAPSLGGPSNEQFF.